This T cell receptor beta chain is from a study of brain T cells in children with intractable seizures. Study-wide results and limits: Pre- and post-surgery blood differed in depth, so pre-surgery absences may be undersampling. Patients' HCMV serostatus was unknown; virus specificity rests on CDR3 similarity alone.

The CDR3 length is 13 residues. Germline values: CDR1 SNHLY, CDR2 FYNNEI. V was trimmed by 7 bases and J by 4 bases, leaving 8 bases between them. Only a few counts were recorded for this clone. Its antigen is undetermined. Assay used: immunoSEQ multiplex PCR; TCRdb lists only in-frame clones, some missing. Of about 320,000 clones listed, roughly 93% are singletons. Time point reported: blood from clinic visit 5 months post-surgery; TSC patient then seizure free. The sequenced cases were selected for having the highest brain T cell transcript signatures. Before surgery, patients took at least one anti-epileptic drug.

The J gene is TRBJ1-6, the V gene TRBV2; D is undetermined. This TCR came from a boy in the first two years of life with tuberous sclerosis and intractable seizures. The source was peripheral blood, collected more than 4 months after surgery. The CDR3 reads CASTGEYNSPLHF. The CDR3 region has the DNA TGTGCCAGCACGGGAGAGTATAATTCACCCCTCCACTTT.